The subject of this entry is one T cell receptor beta chain. CDR1 and CDR2 (germline): SGDLS, YYNGEE. CDR3 length: 13 amino acids. V dropped 2 bases and J dropped 5 bases, with 11 bases sitting between them. Authors' methods: Amplification of reference gene primers was used by the study to estimate nucleated cell counts. Clones were read by immunoSEQ multiplex PCR, and TCRdb kept only the in-frame ones, dropping some. D and trimming were read from the DNA, whereas the V and J calls and clone size are those reported in that table. The sample has 150,000 or so clones; roughly 90% are singletons. The sample comes from a study of blood T cell repertoires in COVID-19. In Cohort 3, a recovered donor had either two negative PCRs, clearance, or symptom resolution.

The chain is built from TRBV9 and TRBJ2-7; tentatively, D is TRBD1 (5 bases). Material for sequencing was PBMCs or T cells enriched from blood (not recorded which). The origin of this receptor is a man aged 50-59 years who had recovered from COVID-19. CDR3 in DNA: TGTGCCAGCAGCGTCGCCCAGGGCCACGAGCAGTACTTC. It encodes CASSVAQGHEQYF.